This T cell receptor (beta chain) emerged from a study of T cells in localized non-small cell lung cancer. General study findings and limits: Out of the top 100 tumor clones, a median 57 were seen in adjacent lung.

TCRdb's copy holds only in-frame clones and misses some; the assay was immunoSEQ multiplex PCR. Counted here are tens of thousands of clones, around 81% occurring once; the ten biggest clones make up 8% to 10%. The CDR3 contains 11 residues. V lost 4 bases, J lost 12 bases, and 9 bases lay in between. The germline V gene has CDR1 WSHSY and CDR2 SAAADI. As for this clone: Its antigen is still unknown.

The sequence was obtained from a female donor of 60 years or more with stage I lung adenocarcinoma. The V gene is TRBV10-2, the J gene TRBJ1-4; D is unresolved. Here the sequenced sample was peripheral blood, taken before any cancer treatment. This CDR3 reads CASSGAAELFF. In nucleotides, the CDR3 is TGCGCCAGCAGTGGTGCAGCAGAACTGTTTTTT.